Following are 25 T cell receptor beta chains from one sample sequenced in a study of cytomegalovirus exposure and HLA in healthy donors. The PCR ran on 60 Vbeta and 13 Jbeta primers. Clones were sequenced by immunoSEQ multiplex PCR, and TCRdb holds only the in-frame ones, with some missing. Of 120,000 or so clones in the sample, around 82% were seen once. What was sequenced was PBMCs. Every receptor here comes from a man aged 25-40 years in good health and CMV-seropositive.

The chain recombines TRBV18 with TRBJ1-2; a possible D gene is TRBD1 (5 bases). This CDR3 contains 13 residues. The germline CDR1 and CDR2 sequences are KGHSH and LQKENI. V lost 3 bases to trimming and J lost 7 bases, with 12 bases between them. The CDR3 coding sequence is TGTGCCAGCTCACCCCCAGTCGGGGGTGGCTACACCTTC. It specifies CASSPPVGGGYTF.

This chain connects TRBV23-1 to TRBJ1-1; a weak D match, TRBD1 (5 bases). TRBV23-1 is marked as an open reading frame, function uncertain. This CDR3 is 13 amino acids long. The germline V and J ends were trimmed by 3 bases and 8 bases, with 13 bases remaining between them. This CDR3 is CASSHSQVPEAFF. In DNA form, the CDR3 reads TGCGCCAGCAGTCATTCACAGGTGCCAGAAGCTTTCTTT.

The rearrangement links TRBV30 to TRBJ2-2, with 7 bases identical to TRBD2. The CDR3 length is 17 residues. Germline V gene sequence: CDR1 GTSNPN, CDR2 SVGIG (reference sequence). The trim removed 0 bases at V and 1 base at J, leaving 8 bases unmatched. The CDR3 DNA sequence: TGTGCCTGGAGTGTAGGGGAGGGGCTTATGAACACCGGGGAGCTGTTTTTT. Amino acid sequence: CAWSVGEGLMNTGELFF.

This chain connects TRBV11-2 to TRBJ2-2; TRBD2 aligns across 9 bases. Germline assignment: CDR1 SGHAT and CDR2 FQNNGV. The CDR3 loop spans 17 amino acids. V lost 2 bases, J lost 3 bases, and 7 bases stayed unmatched. The CDR3 loop is CASSLLSGSGYTGELFF. The CDR3 DNA reads TGTGCCAGCAGCTTACTTAGCGGGAGTGGGTACACCGGGGAGCTGTTTTTT.

This clone was picked up a small number of times. The V and J genes are TRBV5-5 and TRBJ1-2; D unclear. Per the germline V gene, CDR1 is SGHKS and CDR2 is YYEKEE (reference sequence). The CDR3 has 14 amino acids. V gave up 3 bases and J gave up 7 bases, with 16 bases separating them. The CDR3 is CASSSREGAIGYTF. In DNA form, the CDR3 reads TGTGCCAGCAGCTCTAGGGAGGGAGCAATTGGCTACACCTTC.

This chain connects TRBV28 to TRBJ2-3; TRBD2 might be the D (5 bases). The CDR3 length is 14 residues. Germline V CDR1 and CDR2: MDHEN, SYDVKM. Trimming pared 5 bases from V and 7 bases from J, leaving 16 bases between. For the CDR3, the DNA is TGTGCCAGCAGTCTAGCTTTTCCCCGAAATACGCAGTATTTT. Protein sequence: CASSLAFPRNTQYF.

The V call is TRBV28, the J call TRBJ2-3; 13 bases fit TRBD2. Germline trimming cut 4 bases from V and 2 bases from J; bases unmatched to any gene: 3. CDR1 and CDR2 from the germline V gene are MDHEN and SYDVKM. The CDR3 is 16 amino acids. CDR3 sequence (DNA): TGTGCCAGCAGTTCGGGACTAGCGGGGCACACAGATACGCAGTATTTT. Its protein product is CASSSGLAGHTDTQYF.

The chain couples TRBV9 to TRBJ1-4, with D perhaps matching TRBD1 (5 bases). CDR3 size: 14 residues. The germline V and J ends were trimmed by 0 bases and 8 bases, with 11 bases remaining between them. Germline V gene data show CDR1 as SGDLS and CDR2 as YYNGEE. The CDR3 DNA reads TGTGCCAGCAGCGTAGGGGGCCTCGGGGAAAAACTGTTTTTT. It specifies CASSVGGLGEKLFF.

This clone is classed as medium-sized. V is TRBV19 and J is TRBJ1-5; possibly TRBD1 for D (5 bases). The ends were cut back, 4 bases at V and 0 bases at J, with 10 bases in the middle. Germline V gives CDR1 LNHDA, CDR2 SQIVND (reference sequence). The CDR3 consists of 15 residues. DNA of the CDR3: TGTGCCAGTAGTAGACAGTTCCGTAGCAATCAGCCCCAGCATTTT. This sequence encodes CASSRQFRSNQPQHF.

This clone was observed a single time. The V and J genes are TRBV13 and TRBJ1-2, with a possible D match to TRBD1 (6 bases). This CDR3 has 12 residues. In germline, CDR1 is PRHDT, CDR2 FYEKMQ (reference sequence). The ends were cut back, 4 bases at V and 5 bases at J, with 8 bases in the middle. CDR3: CASSSGHYGYTF. For the CDR3, the DNA is TGTGCCAGCAGCTCGGGACATTATGGCTACACCTTC. The full variable domain, in which reference TRBV13 and TRBJ1-2 provide the parts outside the CDR3, is AAGVIQSPRHLIKEKRETATLKCYPIPRHDTVYWYQQGPGQDPQFLISFYEKMQSDKGSIPDRFSAQQFSDYHSELNMSSLELGDSALYFCASSSGHYGYTFGSGTRLTVV.

The chain combines TRBV7-8 with TRBJ2-1, with 9 bases fitting TRBD2. There are 16 residues in the CDR3. Trimming cost V 0 bases and J 4 bases; bases outside gene matches: 4. In germline, CDR1 is SGHVS, CDR2 FQNEAQ. CDR3 DNA: TGTGCCAGCAGCTTAGCGCGCCTAGCGGGATACAATGAGCAGTTCTTC. Amino acids: CASSLARLAGYNEQFF.

The V gene is TRBV11-2, the J gene TRBJ1-2; TRBD1 is a possible D gene (5 bases). The V and J ends lost 3 bases and 6 bases respectively, with 14 bases between them. The length of the CDR3 is 14 residues. In germline, CDR1 is SGHAT, CDR2 FQNNGV. The CDR3 DNA reads TGTGCCAGCAGCTTCCTCCAGGGCTACGATGGCTACACCTTC. Protein sequence: CASSFLQGYDGYTF. Complete variable domain (other parts from reference TRBV11-2 and TRBJ1-2): EAGVAQSPRYKIIEKRQSVAFWCNPISGHATLYWYQQILGQGPKLLIQFQNNGVVDDSQLPKDRFSAERLKGVDSTLKIQPAKLEDSAVYLCASSFLQGYDGYTFGSGTRLTVV.

This chain uses TRBV19 with TRBJ1-2, with D possibly matching TRBD1 (5 bases). The germline V gene has CDR1 LNHDA and CDR2 SQIVND (reference sequence). The CDR3 runs to 14 residues. V gave up 4 bases and J gave up 0 bases, with 9 bases separating them. The CDR3 nucleotides read TGTGCCAGTAGTACCGTGGACACTAACTATGGCTACACCTTC. Its translation: CASSTVDTNYGYTF.

The genes are TRBV29-1 and TRBJ2-7; 9 bases line up with TRBD2. After removal of 4 bases from V and 1 base from J, the junction contained 2 bases not matched to a gene. From germline, CDR1 is SQVTM and CDR2 ANQGSEA. This CDR3 region has 13 residues. Here the CDR3 reads CSVGLAGSYEQYF. The CDR3, as DNA: TGCAGCGTTGGGCTAGCGGGATCCTACGAGCAGTACTTC.

As regards this clone: Within the sample, other DNA sequences also encode this same CDR3. The V call is TRBV5-1, the J call TRBJ1-4; 9 nucleotides agree with TRBD1. CDR1 is SGHRS and CDR2 is YFSETQ in the germline V gene. This CDR3 spans 16 amino acids. After removal of 5 bases from V and 8 bases from J, the junction contained 13 bases not matched to a gene. In DNA, the CDR3 is TGCGCCAGCAGGGACCCCGTCGGGACAGGGTCCGAAAAACTGTTTTTT. Its translation is CASRDPVGTGSEKLFF.

Only a few counts were recorded for this clone. The genes are TRBV7-9 and TRBJ2-3; D is unclear. Trimming took 5 bases from V and 4 from J, leaving 10 bases between them. Per germline, CDR1 SEHNR and CDR2 FQNEAQ (reference sequence). The CDR3 has 13 residues. The CDR3 bases are TGTGCCAGCAGCCCACCGAGTCCAGATACGCAGTATTTT. As protein: CASSPPSPDTQYF.

V is TRBV18 and J is TRBJ1-2, with D maybe TRBD1 (5 bases). The CDR3 has 14 amino acids. The germline gives CDR1 KGHSH, CDR2 LQKENI. Trimming pared 3 bases from V and 0 bases from J, leaving 8 bases between. The CDR3 nucleotides read TGTGCCAGCTCACCGGCGACAGCTAACTATGGCTACACCTTC. Amino acids: CASSPATANYGYTF.

V gene TRBV7-6 combines with J gene TRBJ2-7, with 7 bases fitting TRBD2. The germline CDR1 and CDR2 sequences are SGHVS and FNYEAQ. The CDR3 is 15 residues long. Losses at the gene ends were 1 base for V and 6 bases for J; bases not matched to a gene: 9. The CDR3 loop reads CASSLEASSGGEQYF. Here the CDR3 DNA reads TGTGCCAGCAGCTTAGAGGCCTCCTCGGGGGGCGAGCAGTACTTC.

The V call is TRBV21-1, the J call TRBJ2-7; TRBD1, the table's D call, was not compared with the DNA. TRBV21-1 is deemed a pseudogene. The CDR3 is 13 amino acids. The CDR3 nucleotides read TGTGCCAGCAGCACAGGGGGCCAAGACGAGCAGTACTTC. Residues: CASSTGGQDEQYF.

This chain joins TRBV9 and TRBJ2-3; D may be TRBD1 (6 bases). The CDR3 is 16 residues long. V was cut by 0 bases and J by 2 bases, with 13 bases left in between. Germline CDR1 SGDLS, CDR2 YYNGEE. The CDR3 here is CASSVGWGPYTDTQYF. DNA for the CDR3: TGTGCCAGCAGCGTAGGCTGGGGGCCGTACACAGATACGCAGTATTTT.

The V and J genes are TRBV16 and TRBJ2-1; the match to TRBD2 covers 10 bases. V shed 2 bases, J shed 8 bases, and the junction held 6 bases outside the gene matches. CDR1 is KGHSY and CDR2 is FQNENV in the germline V gene. The CDR3 has 15 residues. The CDR3 DNA follows: TGTGCCAGCAGCCAAAAACCTAGCGGGAGTGATGAGCAGTTCTTC. Translated: CASSQKPSGSDEQFF.

The chain recombines TRBV27 with TRBJ1-2; D possibly corresponds to TRBD1 (6 bases). This CDR3 region has 13 residues. The germline gives CDR1 MNHEY, CDR2 SMNVEV (reference sequence). V lost 6 bases and J 2 bases, leaving 10 bases between the germline ends. Here the CDR3 reads CASSPTGNYGYTF. CDR3 in DNA: TGTGCCAGCAGCCCCACAGGGAACTATGGCTACACCTTC.

The DNA for the CDR3 is TGTGCCAGTAGTATGCACCAAACACCAGAGACCCAGTACTTC. It yields the protein CASSMHQTPETQYF. The chain combines TRBV19 with TRBJ2-5; the D is unclear. CDR1 is LNHDA and CDR2 is SQIVND in the germline V gene (reference sequence). Deletions cut 3 bases from V and 4 bases from J, with 12 bases between. The CDR3 loop spans 14 amino acids.

V and J are TRBV5-1 and TRBJ2-5, with TRBD1 matching 9 bases. The CDR3 contains 16 residues. The V and J ends lost 0 bases and 5 bases, in that order; junction bases with no gene match: 8. Germline-derived CDR1 and CDR2 are SGHRS and YFSETQ. CDR3 sequence: CASSLEPGQGWETQYF. CDR3 coding DNA: TGCGCCAGCAGCTTGGAACCGGGACAGGGATGGGAGACCCAGTACTTC.

The CDR3 DNA sequence: TGTGCCTTCCTCGATACTAGCCACTCCTACAATGAGCAGTTCTTC. Translation gives CAFLDTSHSYNEQFF. V and J are TRBV2 and TRBJ2-1; tentatively, D is TRBD2 (6 bases). V gave up 11 bases and J gave up 0 bases, with 17 bases separating them. Looked up from germline, CDR1 is SNHLY and CDR2 is FYNNEI. The CDR3 spans 15 residues.